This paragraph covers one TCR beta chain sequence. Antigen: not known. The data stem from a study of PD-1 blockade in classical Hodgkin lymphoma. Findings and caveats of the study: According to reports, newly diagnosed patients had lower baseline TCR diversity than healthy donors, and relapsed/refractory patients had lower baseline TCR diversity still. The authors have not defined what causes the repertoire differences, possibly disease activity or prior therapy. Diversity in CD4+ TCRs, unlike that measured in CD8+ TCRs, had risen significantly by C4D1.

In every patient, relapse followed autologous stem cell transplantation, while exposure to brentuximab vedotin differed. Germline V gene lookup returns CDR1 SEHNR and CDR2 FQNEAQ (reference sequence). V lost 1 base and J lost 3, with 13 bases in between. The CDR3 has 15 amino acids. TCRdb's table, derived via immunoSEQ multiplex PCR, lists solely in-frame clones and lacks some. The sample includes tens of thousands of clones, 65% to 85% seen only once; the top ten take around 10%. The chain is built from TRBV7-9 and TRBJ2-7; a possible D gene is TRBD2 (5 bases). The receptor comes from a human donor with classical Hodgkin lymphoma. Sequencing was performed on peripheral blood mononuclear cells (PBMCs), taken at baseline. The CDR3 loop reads CASSLEGIGSYEQYF. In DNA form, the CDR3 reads TGTGCCAGCAGCTTAGAGGGCATAGGGAGCTACGAGCAGTACTTC.